The T cell receptor (beta chain) under discussion was sequenced for a study of blood T cell repertoires in COVID-19. V lost 0 bases, J lost 7 bases, and 4 bases stayed unmatched. This CDR3 region has 15 residues. Germline-derived CDR1 and CDR2 are SGHRS and YFSETQ. Clones were sequenced by immunoSEQ multiplex PCR, and TCRdb holds only the in-frame ones, with some missing. The repertoire holds some 490,000 clones, with 70% to 90% as singletons. This clone was seen once. Material for sequencing was PBMCs or T cells enriched from blood (not recorded which). The V and J genes are TRBV5-1 and TRBJ1-6; 7 nucleotides line up with TRBD1. The TCR originated in an older woman who had recovered from COVID-19. The CDR3 DNA reads as TGCGCCAGCAGCTTGGACGACAGGGCAAATTCACCCCTCCACTTT. Protein: CASSLDDRANSPLHF.